Detailed here is one T cell receptor (beta chain). Trimming removed 3 bases at V and 7 bases at J, with 11 bases between. This CDR3 has 13 amino acids. Germline CDR1 and CDR2: SGHRS and YFSETQ. PCR was performed using 60 Vbeta and 13 Jbeta primers. TCRdb keeps only in-frame clones here, not all; method: immunoSEQ multiplex PCR. This table holds 50,000 to 70,000 clones, 80% found once. This sample was included in a study of cytomegalovirus exposure and HLA in healthy donors. The sequenced sample was PBMCs. The chain recombines TRBV5-1 with TRBJ2-1; tentative D call: TRBD2 (6 bases). The clonotype comes from a middle-aged woman in good health and CMV-seronegative. The DNA for the CDR3 is TGCGCCAGCAGCTCAAGTGGGAGGAATGAGCAGTTCTTC. Protein sequence: CASSSSGRNEQFF.